This T cell receptor (beta chain) is drawn from a study of blood T cell repertoires in COVID-19 (dated by TCRdb to 2018 to 2020). Concerning the study at large: The collaborator samples originated in the United States, Italy and Spain and spanned the acute and convalescent phases of COVID-19. The dataset comprised deeply sampled blood TCRbeta repertoires from subjects exposed to, actively infected with, or recovered from COVID-19. Where available, HLA class I and class II types were obtained from metadata supplied by the sample provider rather than from assay-based typing. Samples came from the ongoing ImmuneRACE study (first 160 participants) plus 1,254 subjects from 6 global collaborators. A freely available public database, intended as a resource for researchers studying the immune response to SARS-CoV-2, is where the repertoires were released. Sample metadata almost always included a de-identified subject ID, COVID-19 status, age in years and sex. The material from the prospective study consisted of cDNA or gDNA derived from T cells, B-cell-depleted T cells, or PBMCs. Points the paper makes about the study in general: The quantity of clinical and demographic metadata differed by source and by participant and was supplied without curation.

TCRbeta CDR3 regions were amplified from genomic DNA by means of the immunoSEQ Assay, a bias-controlled multiplex PCR. The published analysis was carried out like this. The number of nucleated cells in each sample was estimated from the amplification of reference gene primers within the assay. Sequence reads were collapsed and filtered to measure the absolute abundance of every unique TCRbeta CDR3 rearrangement. For each sample, productive Simpson clonality was calculated by taking the square root of Simpson's diversity index across productive rearrangements. TCRdb's version of the immuneACCESS table is confined to in-frame rearrangements and falls short of the full clone set. An unresolved V gene accounts for under half of the shortfall where checked; the remainder is of unknown origin. D and trimming come from the DNA, and the V and J calls and clone size come from that table. Across this sample there are about 190,000 clones, with around nine tenths seen only once. The top ten constitute about 0.95% of the sample.

Per the germline V gene, SGHTA is the CDR1 and FQGTGA is the CDR2. The CDR3 covers 13 residues, taking in both the cysteine and the phenylalanine. Only the CDR3 DNA is retained, 39 bases long and in frame from the first base. Deletion took 6 bases off V and 1 base off J, with a span of 9 bases between the germline ends. Details on this clone: It has no known antigen specificity. Within one base of it there is no much larger clone, and no base qualities were kept.

Samples from volunteer blood donors who had recovered from COVID-19 were contributed by a second Seattle source. Whole blood was collected in K2EDTA tubes by collaborating institutions according to the institutions' own protocols. For TCRbeta analysis, collaborators shipped samples as frozen whole blood, isolated PBMCs, or DNA extracted from either of those sample types. Specimen: peripheral blood. The receptor's source is a woman under 30 who had recovered from COVID-19. The chain couples TRBV7-3 to TRBJ1-1; no D segment can be confidently identified. The bases are TGTGCCAGCAGGGGCGGGAGGAACACTGAAGCTTTCTTT. It codes for CASRGGRNTEAFF. Reference TRBV7-3 and TRBJ1-1 genes cover what lies past the CDR3, so the full variable domain is GAGVSQTPSNKVTEKGKYVELRCDPISGHTALYWYRQSLGQGPEFLIYFQGTGAADDSGLPNDRFFAVRPEGSVSTLKIQRTERGDSAVYLCASRGGRNTEAFFGQGTRLTVV.